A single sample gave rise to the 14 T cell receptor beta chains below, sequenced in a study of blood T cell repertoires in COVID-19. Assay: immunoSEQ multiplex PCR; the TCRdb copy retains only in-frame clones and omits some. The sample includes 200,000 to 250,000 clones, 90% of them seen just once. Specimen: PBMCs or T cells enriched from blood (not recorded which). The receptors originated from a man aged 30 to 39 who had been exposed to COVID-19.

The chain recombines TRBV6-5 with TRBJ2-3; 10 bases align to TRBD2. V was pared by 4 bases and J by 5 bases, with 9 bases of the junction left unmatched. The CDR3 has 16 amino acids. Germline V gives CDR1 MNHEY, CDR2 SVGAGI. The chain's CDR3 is CASSFISGGYGDTQYF. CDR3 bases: TGTGCCAGCAGTTTTATTAGCGGGGGGTATGGAGATACGCAGTATTTT.

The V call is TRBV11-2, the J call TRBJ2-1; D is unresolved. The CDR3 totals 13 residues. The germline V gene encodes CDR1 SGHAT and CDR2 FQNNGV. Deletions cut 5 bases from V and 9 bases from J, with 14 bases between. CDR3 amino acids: CASSPLTTGEQFF. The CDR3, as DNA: TGTGCCAGCAGCCCACTCACAACGGGTGAGCAGTTCTTC.

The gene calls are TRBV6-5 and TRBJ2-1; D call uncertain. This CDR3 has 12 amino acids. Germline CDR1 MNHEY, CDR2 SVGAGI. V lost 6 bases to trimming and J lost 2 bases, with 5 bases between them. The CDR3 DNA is TGTGCCAGCAGATTTACCTACAATGAGCAGTTCTTC. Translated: CASRFTYNEQFF.

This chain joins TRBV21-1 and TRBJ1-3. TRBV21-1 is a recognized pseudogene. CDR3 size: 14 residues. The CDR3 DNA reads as TGTGCCAGCAGCAAAGGGGGGGAGCTCAACACCATATATTTT. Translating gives CASSKGGELNTIYF.

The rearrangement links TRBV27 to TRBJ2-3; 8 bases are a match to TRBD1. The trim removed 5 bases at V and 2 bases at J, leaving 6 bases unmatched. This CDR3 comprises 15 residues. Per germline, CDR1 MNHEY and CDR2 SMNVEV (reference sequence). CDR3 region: CASSGRQGLTDTQYF. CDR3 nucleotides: TGTGCCAGCAGTGGACGACAGGGGCTCACAGATACGCAGTATTTT.

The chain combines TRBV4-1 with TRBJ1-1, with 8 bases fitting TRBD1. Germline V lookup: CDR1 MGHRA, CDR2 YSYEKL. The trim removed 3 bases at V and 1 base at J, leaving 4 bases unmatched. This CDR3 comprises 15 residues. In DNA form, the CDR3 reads TGCGCCAGCAGCCATGACAGGGGAGCGAACACTGAAGCTTTCTTT. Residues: CASSHDRGANTEAFF.

Written as DNA, the CDR3 is TGTGCCAGCAGCTCCCCGGGGGGGAGGGGGGAGACCCAGTACTTC. This gives the protein CASSSPGGRGETQYF. The chain uses TRBV6-2 or TRBV6-3 and TRBJ2-5, with 8 nucleotides matching TRBD2. J lost 5 bases, V lost 6 bases, and 11 bases had no gene match. Germline V gives CDR1 MNHEY, CDR2 SVGEGT. The CDR3 is made up of 15 amino acids.

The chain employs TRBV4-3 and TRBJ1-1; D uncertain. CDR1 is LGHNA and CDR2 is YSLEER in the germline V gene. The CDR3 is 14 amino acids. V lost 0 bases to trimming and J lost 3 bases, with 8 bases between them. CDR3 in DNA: TGCGCCAGCAGCCAAGACAGGAAGTACACTGAAGCTTTCTTT. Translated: CASSQDRKYTEAFF.

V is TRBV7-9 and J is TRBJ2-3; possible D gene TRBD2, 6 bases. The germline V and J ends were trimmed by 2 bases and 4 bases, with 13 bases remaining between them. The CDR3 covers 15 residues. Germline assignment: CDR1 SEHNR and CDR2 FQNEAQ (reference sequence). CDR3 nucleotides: TGTGCCAGCAGCTTAATTCAGCGGGTATCAGATACGCAGTATTTT. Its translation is CASSLIQRVSDTQYF.

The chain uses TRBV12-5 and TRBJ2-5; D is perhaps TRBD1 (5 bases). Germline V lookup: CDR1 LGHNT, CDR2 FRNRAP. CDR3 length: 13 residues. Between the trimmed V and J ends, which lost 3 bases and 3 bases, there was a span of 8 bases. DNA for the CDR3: TGTGCTAGTGGTTTCGACAGCGAAGAGACCCAGTACTTC. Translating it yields CASGFDSEETQYF.

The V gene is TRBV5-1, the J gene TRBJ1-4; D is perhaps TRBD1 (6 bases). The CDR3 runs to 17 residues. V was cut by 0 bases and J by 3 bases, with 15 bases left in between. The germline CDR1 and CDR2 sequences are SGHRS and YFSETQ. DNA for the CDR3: TGCGCCAGCAGCTTGGCCGCGGCAGGGGTAGCTAATGAAAAACTGTTTTTT. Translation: CASSLAAAGVANEKLFF.

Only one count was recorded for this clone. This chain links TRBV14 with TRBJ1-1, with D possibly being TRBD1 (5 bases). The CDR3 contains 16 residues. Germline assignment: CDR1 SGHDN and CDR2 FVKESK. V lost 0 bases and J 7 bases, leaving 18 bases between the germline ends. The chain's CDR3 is CASSQDRARTILEAFF. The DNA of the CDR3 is TGTGCCAGCAGCCAAGACAGGGCCAGGACCATCCTTGAAGCTTTCTTT.

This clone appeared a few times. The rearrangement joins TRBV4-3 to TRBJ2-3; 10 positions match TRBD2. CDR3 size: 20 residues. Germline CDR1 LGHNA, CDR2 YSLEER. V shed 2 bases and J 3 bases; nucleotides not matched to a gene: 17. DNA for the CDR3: TGCGCCAGCAGCCAAACCCCAAGGCCCTTAGCGGGGGGAACTACAGATACGCAGTATTTT. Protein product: CASSQTPRPLAGGTTDTQYF.

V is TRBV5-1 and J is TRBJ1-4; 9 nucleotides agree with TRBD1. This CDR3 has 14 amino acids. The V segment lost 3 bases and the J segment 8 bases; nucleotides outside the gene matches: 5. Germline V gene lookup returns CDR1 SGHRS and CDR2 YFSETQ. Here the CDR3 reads CASSSGTGWEKLFF. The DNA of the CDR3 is TGCGCCAGCAGCTCCGGGACAGGGTGGGAAAAACTGTTTTTT.